The sequence of this T cell receptor beta chain was determined in a study of PD-1 blockade in mismatch repair-deficient tumors. Study in general: All were previously treated, progressing patients with about 11 mismatch repair-deficient cancer types.

The data were produced by immunoSEQ multiplex PCR, yet TCRdb's version contains in-frame clones alone and is incomplete. The sample holds 76,000 or so clones, 80% to 90% seen once. PCR or immunohistochemistry showed mismatch repair deficiency in every enrolled patient. This CDR3 contains 13 residues. Germline CDR1 reads SGHRS; CDR2 reads YFSETQ. The V end lost 3 bases, the J end lost 8 bases, and 14 bases lay between the germline ends. This chain connects TRBV5-1 to TRBJ1-2; D not certain. Source: peripheral blood, taken 44 weeks after starting pembrolizumab. The TCR originated in an adult with mismatch repair-deficient cancer. In DNA, the CDR3 is TGCGCCAGCAGCTCTAGTACGGGAGTGGGCTACACCTTC. It encodes CASSSSTGVGYTF.